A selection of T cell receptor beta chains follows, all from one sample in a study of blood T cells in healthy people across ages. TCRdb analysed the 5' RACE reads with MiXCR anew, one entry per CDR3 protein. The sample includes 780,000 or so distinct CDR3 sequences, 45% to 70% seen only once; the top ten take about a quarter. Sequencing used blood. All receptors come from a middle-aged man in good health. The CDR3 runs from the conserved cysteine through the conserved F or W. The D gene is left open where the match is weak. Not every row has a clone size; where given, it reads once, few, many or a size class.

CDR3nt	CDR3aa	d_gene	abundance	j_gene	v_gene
TGTGCCAGCAGTCTGATAGGAGTGGACTATGGCTACACCTTC	CASSLIGVDYGYTF	NA	few	TRBJ1-2	TRBV12-3/TRBV12-4
TGTGCCAGCAGCTTGGATTTGTTAAGCTATGGCTACACCTTC	CASSLDLLSYGYTF	NA	NA	TRBJ1-2	TRBV5-6
TGTGCCAGCAGCTTCATGGGTTCATCCTACGAGCAGTACTTC	CASSFMGSSYEQYF	NA	few	TRBJ2-7	TRBV7-9
TGTGCCAGCAGCTCCCGAGGTCAGGCAATTAGCACAGATACGCAGTATTTT	CASSSRGQAISTDTQYF	NA	NA	TRBJ2-3	TRBV5-4
TGTGCCAGCTCACCAGAGAAAAATGATCAGCCCCAGCATTTT	CASSPEKNDQPQHF	NA	NA	TRBJ1-5	TRBV18
TGTGCCAGCAGTTTTACGGTGGGCATTCAGTACTTC	CASSFTVGIQYF	NA	many	TRBJ2-4	TRBV12-3/TRBV12-4
TGTGCCACTCAAGACAGGGCAGATCAGCCCCAGCATTTT	CATQDRADQPQHF	TRBD1	NA	TRBJ1-5	TRBV24-1
TGTGCCAGCAGTTACTTAGCGGTCTACGAGCAGTACTTC	CASSYLAVYEQYF	NA	few	TRBJ2-7	TRBV6-2/TRBV6-3
TGCAGAGCTAGGGGGGCAGGGGGGAAAGACGAGCAGTACTTC	CRARGAGGKDEQYF	NA	NA	TRBJ2-7	TRBV20-1
TGTGCCAGCAGCCAAGATCGCGCTGGTACGCAGTATTTT	CASSQDRAGTQYF	NA	NA	TRBJ2-3	TRBV4-2
TGTGCCAGCAGCCCAGGTGTAGGGACGGATCAAGAGACCCAGTACTTC	CASSPGVGTDQETQYF	NA	NA	TRBJ2-5	TRBV12-3/TRBV12-4
TGTGCCAGCTTCGGGGGAACCAAGGCTGGGGCCAACGTCCTGACTTTC	CASFGGTKAGANVLTF	NA	NA	TRBJ2-6	TRBV6-6
TGTGCCAGCAGCCCCCGACAGGGCTGGCAGTTCTTC	CASSPRQGWQFF	TRBD1	NA	TRBJ2-1	TRBV7-3
TGTGCCAGCAGCGGGACAGACCGGGGAGGCTACACCTTC	CASSGTDRGGYTF	TRBD1	NA	TRBJ1-2	TRBV12-3/TRBV12-4
TGTGCCAGCAGAACCCTAAGCGGTAGCTCCTACAATGAGCAGTACTTC	CASRTLSGSSYNEQYF	NA	NA	TRBJ2-7	TRBV12-3/TRBV12-4
TGTGCCAGCAGTTCCTCTCTGGGCCTTCGCTCCTACAATGAGCAGTTCTTC	CASSSSLGLRSYNEQFF	NA	once	TRBJ2-1	TRBV27
TGCAGCGTTGAAGTCGGGGGTAGCAATGAGCAGTTCTTC	CSVEVGGSNEQFF	NA	NA	TRBJ2-1	TRBV29-1
TGTGCCAGCAGCTCATGGGCCGCTAGCGGGAGTGAGGAAGCAGATACGCAGTATTTT	CASSSWAASGSEEADTQYF	TRBD2	many	TRBJ2-3	TRBV7-9
TGTGCCAGTACCGGCCGGGGGGCAGGCGCCGGGGAGCTGTTTTTT	CASTGRGAGAGELFF	NA	NA	TRBJ2-2	TRBV6-5
TGTGCCAGCAGCTTACGCCATAGCAATCAGCCCCAGCATTTT	CASSLRHSNQPQHF	NA	few	TRBJ1-5	TRBV7-2
TGTGCCAGCAGGCCTACGACAAATAATTCACCCCTCCACTTT	CASRPTTNNSPLHF	NA	few	TRBJ1-6	TRBV27
TGTGCCAGCAGCCAAGTCTGGGGGAGTAAGAGTCGGCAGTACTTC	CASSQVWGSKSRQYF	NA	once	TRBJ2-7	TRBV4-2
TGTGCCAGCAGTGCCGGGACAGGGGGTTATCAGCCCCAGCATTTT	CASSAGTGGYQPQHF	TRBD1	few	TRBJ1-5	TRBV12-3/TRBV12-4
TGCAGTGCTAGAGTCCGGGGGGGGTTGGGCAATGAGCAGTTCTTC	CSARVRGGLGNEQFF	TRBD2	NA	TRBJ2-1	TRBV20-1
TGCGCCAGCAGCCAAGTGAGACAGGGCCCCTACGAGCAGTACTTC	CASSQVRQGPYEQYF	TRBD1	NA	TRBJ2-7	TRBV4-3
TGCAGTGCTCGAAAGTCCTCGGTGAACTATGGCTACACCTTC	CSARKSSVNYGYTF	NA	NA	TRBJ1-2	TRBV20-1
TGTGCCAGCAGTCAAGGACAGGAGCTCTACGAGCAGTACTTC	CASSQGQELYEQYF	TRBD1	NA	TRBJ2-7	TRBV28
TGTGCCAGCAGTGGGGGGTTGGGGGGAGGGCCAGCCAAAAACATTCAGTACTTC	CASSGGLGGGPAKNIQYF	TRBD2	many	TRBJ2-4	TRBV2
TGTGCCATCAGTGAGAATGGGGGAGGCTCCTACGAGCAGTACTTC	CAISENGGGSYEQYF	NA	NA	TRBJ2-7	TRBV10-3
TGCAGTGCTAGAGACCCGACTGGGAATCAGCCCCAGCATTTT	CSARDPTGNQPQHF	NA	NA	TRBJ1-5	TRBV20-1
TGTGCCATCAGTGAGTCCCGGGACAGGAGGCAGCCCCAGCATTTT	CAISESRDRRQPQHF	TRBD1	NA	TRBJ1-5	TRBV10-3
TGTGCCAGCAGCTCCGGGCCCCCTACTGAAGCTTTCTTT	CASSSGPPTEAFF	NA	NA	TRBJ1-1	TRBV7-2
TGTGCCAGCAGTGAAAAAGGTAGTCGTGGCGGGACTTACAATGAGCAGTTCTTC	CASSEKGSRGGTYNEQFF	NA	NA	TRBJ2-1	TRBV6-1
TGTGCCAGCAGTTTGGTAGGACTTAGCAGGGATACGCAGTATTTT	CASSLVGLSRDTQYF	NA	NA	TRBJ2-3	TRBV6-2/TRBV6-3
TGTGCCAGCTCACCTGGCAGGGGAGACTATGGCTACACCTTC	CASSPGRGDYGYTF	NA	NA	TRBJ1-2	TRBV18
TGTGCCAGCCGTACCCAGATTTCCTCCTACGAGCAGTACTTC	CASRTQISSYEQYF	NA	NA	TRBJ2-7	TRBV7-2
TGCGCCAGCAGCCAAGTTCGAGCGGGAAACTACGAGCAGTACTTC	CASSQVRAGNYEQYF	TRBD2	few	TRBJ2-7	TRBV4-3
TGTGCCAGCAGCCAAGATTGGGGCAGCTTTCGGGGTTATGGCTACACCTTC	CASSQDWGSFRGYGYTF	NA	few	TRBJ1-2	TRBV4-2
TGTGCCAGCAGTTACTCGAGGGGCGCGAACACTGAAGCTTTCTTT	CASSYSRGANTEAFF	NA	NA	TRBJ1-1	TRBV6-2/TRBV6-3
TGTGCCAGCAGTGTGAATGGATTCTACGAGCAGTACTTC	CASSVNGFYEQYF	NA	few	TRBJ2-7	TRBV6-2/TRBV6-3
TGCAGTGCTAGAGGTCTACTAGCGGCCAGCACAGATACGCAGTATTTT	CSARGLLAASTDTQYF	TRBD2	NA	TRBJ2-3	TRBV20-1
TGCAGTGCTAGAGTGAACGGGAGTCCCACCTACAATGAGCAGTTCTTC	CSARVNGSPTYNEQFF	NA	few	TRBJ2-1	TRBV20-1
TGTGCCAGCAGCCCCCTCGGGGGGTATCAAGAGACCCAGTACTTC	CASSPLGGYQETQYF	TRBD2	NA	TRBJ2-5	TRBV7-2
TGTGCCAGCATAGACAGCCGCCAAGAGACCCAGTTCTTC	CASIDSRQETQFF	NA	NA	TRBJ2-1	TRBV27
TGTGCCAGCAGTGACTCCGGGCCCCGGTTGGGCCAGCATTTT	CASSDSGPRLGQHF	NA	NA	TRBJ1-5	TRBV6-2/TRBV6-3
TGTGCCAGCAGCCTTATAGGACAGGGAGAGCAGTACTTC	CASSLIGQGEQYF	TRBD1	NA	TRBJ2-7	TRBV14
TGTGCCAGCAGCTCTATAGGGACAGGGGTTTGGGATGAGCAGTTCTTC	CASSSIGTGVWDEQFF	TRBD1	few	TRBJ2-1	TRBV5-6
TGTGCCAGCAGCTTAGCTTTGGGACAGGGGAGTTTCAGGCCAGGTCTGTACGAGCAGTACTTC	CASSLALGQGSFRPGLYEQYF	TRBD1	NA	TRBJ2-7	TRBV11-1
TGTGCCATCAGTGCGGGACAGCCTGAGGTGGATGGCTACACCTTC	CAISAGQPEVDGYTF	TRBD1	NA	TRBJ1-2	TRBV10-3
TGCAGTGCTTTAAGATCCGGCCGCGCAGATACGCAGTATTTT	CSALRSGRADTQYF	NA	few	TRBJ2-3	TRBV20-1
TGTGCCAGCAGCCAAGATGAGGTATACCAAGAGACCCAGTACTTC	CASSQDEVYQETQYF	NA	NA	TRBJ2-5	TRBV3-1
TGTGCCAGCAGCGGAAGCGGGAGAGGCAATGAGCAGTACTTC	CASSGSGRGNEQYF	TRBD2	once	TRBJ2-5	TRBV7-3
TGCAGTGCTAGTCGGGCACCTGGAAACACCATATATTTT	CSASRAPGNTIYF	NA	NA	TRBJ1-3	TRBV20-1
TGTGCCAGCAGTGTAAGGGTCAATGAGCAGTTCTTC	CASSVRVNEQFF	NA	NA	TRBJ2-1	TRBV25-1
TGTGCCAGCAGCTTAGTACGGTTCCACGAGCAGTACTTC	CASSLVRFHEQYF	NA	many	TRBJ2-7	TRBV7-2
TGTGCCAGCAGTACTGGGGACGCATCAAACTATGGCTACACCTTC	CASSTGDASNYGYTF	NA	NA	TRBJ1-2	TRBV9
TGTGCCATCAGTGAATCCCTCAGGGGGGAGCAAGAGACCCAGTACTTC	CAISESLRGEQETQYF	NA	few	TRBJ2-5	TRBV10-3